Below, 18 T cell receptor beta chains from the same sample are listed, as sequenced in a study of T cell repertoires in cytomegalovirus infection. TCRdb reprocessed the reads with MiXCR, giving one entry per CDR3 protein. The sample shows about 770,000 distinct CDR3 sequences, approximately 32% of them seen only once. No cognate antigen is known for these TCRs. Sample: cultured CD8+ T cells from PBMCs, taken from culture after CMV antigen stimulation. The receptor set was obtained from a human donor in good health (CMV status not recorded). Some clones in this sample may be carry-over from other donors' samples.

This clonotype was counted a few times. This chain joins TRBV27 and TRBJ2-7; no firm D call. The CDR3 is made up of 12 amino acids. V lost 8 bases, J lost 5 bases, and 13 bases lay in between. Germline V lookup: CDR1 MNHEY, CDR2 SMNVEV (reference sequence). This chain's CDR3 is CASQQRSDEQYF. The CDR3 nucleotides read TGTGCCAGCCAACAGCGAAGCGACGAGCAGTACTTC.

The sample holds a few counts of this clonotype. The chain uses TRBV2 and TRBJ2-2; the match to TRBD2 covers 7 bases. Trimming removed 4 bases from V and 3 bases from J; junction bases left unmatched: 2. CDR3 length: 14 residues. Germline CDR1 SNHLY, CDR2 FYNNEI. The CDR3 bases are TGTGCCAGCAGTGGACTAGCCTACACCGGGGAGCTGTTTTTT. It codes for CASSGLAYTGELFF.

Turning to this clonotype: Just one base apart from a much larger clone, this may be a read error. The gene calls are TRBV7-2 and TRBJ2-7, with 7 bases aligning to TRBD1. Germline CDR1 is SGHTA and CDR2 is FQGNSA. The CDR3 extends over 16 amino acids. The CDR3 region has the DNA TGTGCCAGCAGCCAACCCCACTGGGACAGATCCTACAAGCAGTACTTC. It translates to CASSQPHWDRSYKQYF.

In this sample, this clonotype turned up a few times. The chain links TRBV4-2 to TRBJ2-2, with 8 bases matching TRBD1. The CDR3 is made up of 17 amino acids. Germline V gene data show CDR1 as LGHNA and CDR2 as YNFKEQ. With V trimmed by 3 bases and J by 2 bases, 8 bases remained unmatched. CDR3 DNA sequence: TGTGCCAGCAGCCAGGCTCCGGGACAGGCTAACACCGGGGAGCTGTTTTTT. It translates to CASSQAPGQANTGELFF.

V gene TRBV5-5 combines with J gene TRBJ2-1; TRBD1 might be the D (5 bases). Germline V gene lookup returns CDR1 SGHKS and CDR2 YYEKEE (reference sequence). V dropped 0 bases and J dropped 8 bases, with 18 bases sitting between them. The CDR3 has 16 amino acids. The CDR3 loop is CASSLVRAFLSDEQFF. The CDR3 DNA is TGTGCCAGCAGCTTGGTCAGGGCCTTCTTATCGGATGAGCAGTTCTTC. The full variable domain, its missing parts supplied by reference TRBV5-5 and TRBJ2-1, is DAGVTQSPTHLIKTRGQQVTLRCSPISGHKSVSWYQQVLGQGPQFIFQYYEKEERGRGNFPDRFSARQFPNYSSELNVNALLLGDSALYLCASSLVRAFLSDEQFFGPGTRLTVL.

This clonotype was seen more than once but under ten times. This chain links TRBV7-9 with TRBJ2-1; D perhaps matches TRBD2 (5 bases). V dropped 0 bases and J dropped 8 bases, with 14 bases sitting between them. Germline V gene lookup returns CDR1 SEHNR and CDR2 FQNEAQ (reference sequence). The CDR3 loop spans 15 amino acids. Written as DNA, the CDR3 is TGTGCCAGCAGCTTAGCGGGCGGGCGCGAAGATGAGCAGTTCTTC. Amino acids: CASSLAGGREDEQFF.

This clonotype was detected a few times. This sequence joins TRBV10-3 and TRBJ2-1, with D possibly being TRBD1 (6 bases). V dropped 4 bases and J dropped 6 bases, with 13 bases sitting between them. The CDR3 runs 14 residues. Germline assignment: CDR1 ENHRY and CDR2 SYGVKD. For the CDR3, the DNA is TGTGCCATCAGTGGACCTGGACAGACCAATGAGCAGTTCTTC. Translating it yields CAISGPGQTNEQFF.

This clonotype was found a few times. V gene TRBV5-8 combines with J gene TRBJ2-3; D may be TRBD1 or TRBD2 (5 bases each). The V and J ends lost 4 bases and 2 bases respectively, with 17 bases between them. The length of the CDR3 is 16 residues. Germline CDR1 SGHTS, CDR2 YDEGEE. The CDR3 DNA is TGTGCCAGCAGCGCCGGGACCCTGCTGAACACAGATACGCAGTATTTT. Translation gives CASSAGTLLNTDTQYF.

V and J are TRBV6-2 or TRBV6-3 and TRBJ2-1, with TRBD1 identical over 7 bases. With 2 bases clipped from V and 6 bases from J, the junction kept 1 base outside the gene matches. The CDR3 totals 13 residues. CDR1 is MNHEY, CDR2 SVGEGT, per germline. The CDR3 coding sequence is TGTGCCAGCAGTTACACAGGGGCCAATGAGCAGTTCTTC. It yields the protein CASSYTGANEQFF.

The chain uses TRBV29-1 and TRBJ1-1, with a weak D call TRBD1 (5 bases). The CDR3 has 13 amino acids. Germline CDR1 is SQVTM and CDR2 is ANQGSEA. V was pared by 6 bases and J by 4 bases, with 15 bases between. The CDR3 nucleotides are TGCAGCGTGAAGTCCGGGGGGACCACTGAAGCTTTCTTT. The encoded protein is CSVKSGGTTEAFF.

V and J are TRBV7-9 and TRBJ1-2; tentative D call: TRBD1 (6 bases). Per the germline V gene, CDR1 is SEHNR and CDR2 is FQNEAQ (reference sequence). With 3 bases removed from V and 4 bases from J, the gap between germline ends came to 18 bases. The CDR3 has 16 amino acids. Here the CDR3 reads CASSFSGDTGLYGYTF. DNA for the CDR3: TGTGCCAGCAGCTTTAGTGGGGACACTGGACTCTATGGCTACACCTTC.

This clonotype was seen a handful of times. The CDR3 region has the DNA TGTGCCAGCAGCTCTCCCAGCGGGGGGGGCACCGGGGAGCTGTTTTTT. Amino acid sequence: CASSSPSGGGTGELFF. The V call is TRBV7-9, the J call TRBJ2-2; the match to TRBD2 covers 10 bases. Germline trimming cut 4 bases from V and 4 bases from J; bases unmatched to any gene: 6. This CDR3 is built from 16 residues. CDR1 and CDR2 (germline): SEHNR, FQNEAQ (reference sequence).

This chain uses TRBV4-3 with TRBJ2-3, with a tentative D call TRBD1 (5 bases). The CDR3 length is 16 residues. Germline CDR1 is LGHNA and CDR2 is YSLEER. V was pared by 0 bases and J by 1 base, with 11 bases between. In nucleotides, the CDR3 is TGCGCCAGCAGCCAAGATCCAGGGCCGGGCACAGATACGCAGTATTTT. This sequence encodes CASSQDPGPGTDTQYF.

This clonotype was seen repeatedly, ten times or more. The CDR3 sequence is CASSPGTPEAFF. CDR3 in DNA: TGTGCCAGCAGTCCGGGGACACCTGAAGCTTTCTTT. The rearrangement joins TRBV12-3 or TRBV12-4 to TRBJ1-1, with D possibly being TRBD1 (6 bases). V was pared by 5 bases and J by 6 bases, with 10 bases between. This CDR3 spans 12 amino acids.

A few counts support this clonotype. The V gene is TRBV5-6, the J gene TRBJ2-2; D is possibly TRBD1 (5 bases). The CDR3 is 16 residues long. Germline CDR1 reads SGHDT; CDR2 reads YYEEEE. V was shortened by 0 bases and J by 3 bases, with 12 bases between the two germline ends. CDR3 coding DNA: TGTGCCAGCAGCTTGGGCAGGGTCATAGACACCGGGGAGCTGTTTTTT. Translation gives CASSLGRVIDTGELFF.

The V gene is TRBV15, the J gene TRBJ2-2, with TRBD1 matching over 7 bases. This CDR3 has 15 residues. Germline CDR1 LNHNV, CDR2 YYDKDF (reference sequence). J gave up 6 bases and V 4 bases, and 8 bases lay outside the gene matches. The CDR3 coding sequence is TGTGCCACCAGCACTACAGGGGTGGGGGCCGGGGAGCTGTTTTTT. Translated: CATSTTGVGAGELFF.

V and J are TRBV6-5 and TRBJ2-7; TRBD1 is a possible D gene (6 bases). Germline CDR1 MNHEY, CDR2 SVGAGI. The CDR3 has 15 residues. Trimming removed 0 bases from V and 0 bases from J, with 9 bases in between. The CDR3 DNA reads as TGTGCCAGCAGTTACTCGACAGGTTCCTCCTACGAGCAGTACTTC. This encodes CASSYSTGSSYEQYF.

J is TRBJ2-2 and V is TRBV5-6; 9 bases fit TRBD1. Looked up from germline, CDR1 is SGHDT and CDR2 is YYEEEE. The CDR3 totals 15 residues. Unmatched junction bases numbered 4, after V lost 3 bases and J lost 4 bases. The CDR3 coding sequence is TGTGCCAGCAGCTACAGGGGGCTGAGCACCGGGGAGCTGTTTTTT. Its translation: CASSYRGLSTGELFF.